Following are 24 T cell receptor beta chains from one sample sequenced in a study of T-cell memory formation after mild COVID-19. TCRdb reanalysed the 5' RACE reads using MiXCR and keeps one entry per CDR3 protein. This table holds around 390,000 distinct CDR3 sequences, about 16% found once. The sequencing sample was made of PBMCs or a T cell subset sorted from them (not recorded which). All receptors derive from a man younger than 35 who had mild COVID-19 (a few samples of this study predate the infection). Cell type and time point are not known.

A few counts support this clonotype. The rearrangement joins TRBV5-5 to TRBJ2-5; 7 bases agree with TRBD1. V gave up 4 bases and J gave up 3 bases; unmatched junction bases: 6. The CDR3 is made up of 14 amino acids. The V gene's germline CDR1 is SGHKS and CDR2 YYEKEE (reference sequence). CDR3 nucleotides: TGTGCCAGCAGCGGGACCGGGACAGAAGAGACCCAGTACTTC. This gives the protein CASSGTGTEETQYF.

This chain uses TRBV5-1 with TRBJ2-5; D is uncertain. V lost 0 bases and J 0 bases, leaving 9 bases between the germline ends. CDR1 and CDR2 (germline): SGHRS, YFSETQ. The CDR3 contains 15 residues. The CDR3 loop reads CASSLVRLYQETQYF. CDR3 nucleotides: TGCGCCAGCAGCTTGGTGCGGCTGTACCAAGAGACCCAGTACTTC.

V is TRBV7-9 and J is TRBJ2-7; a weak D match, TRBD1 (5 bases). CDR3 length: 15 amino acids. Trimming left V 5 bases short and J 6 bases short, with 20 bases between. Germline-derived CDR1 and CDR2 are SEHNR and FQNEAQ (reference sequence). CDR3 residues: CASSGTWGFDSEQYF. CDR3 bases: TGTGCCAGCAGCGGTACGTGGGGCTTTGATTCCGAGCAGTACTTC.

V is TRBV5-1 and J is TRBJ2-7, with 7 bases aligning to TRBD1. Trimming cost V 2 bases and J 1 base; bases outside gene matches: 3. Per the germline V gene, CDR1 is SGHRS and CDR2 is YFSETQ. The CDR3 runs to 14 residues. CDR3 sequence (DNA): TGCGCCAGCAGCTTCGCAGGGGGTTCCTACGAGCAGTACTTC. Residues: CASSFAGGSYEQYF.

This clonotype was counted between two and nine times. The chain recombines TRBV25-1 with TRBJ2-7, with a weak D call TRBD1 (5 bases). The CDR3 runs to 14 residues. V lost 7 bases and J lost 6, with 19 bases in between. Per the germline V gene, CDR1 is MGHDK and CDR2 is SYGVNS. Here the CDR3 reads CASNWHDSSGEQYV. In DNA, the CDR3 is TGTGCCAGCAATTGGCACGACAGCTCAGGCGAGCAGTACGTC.

This clonotype was seen more than once but under ten times. The chain couples TRBV5-1 to TRBJ2-1; TRBD1 aligns across 9 bases. This CDR3 has 14 residues. Looked up from germline, CDR1 is SGHRS and CDR2 is YFSETQ. Losses at the gene ends were 0 bases for V and 10 bases for J; bases not matched to a gene: 5. As DNA, the CDR3 is TGCGCCAGCAGCTTGGTAGGGACAGGGAGGGAGCAGTTCTTC. This sequence encodes CASSLVGTGREQFF.

The sample holds a few counts of this clonotype. The rearrangement links TRBV2 to TRBJ2-2; 11 bases line up with TRBD2. J lost 4 bases, V lost 8 bases, and 0 bases had no gene match. This CDR3 comprises 13 residues. Germline lookup yields CDR1 SNHLY and CDR2 FYNNEI. CDR3 region: CASGLAGTGELFF. CDR3 nucleotide sequence: TGTGCCAGCGGACTAGCGGGCACCGGGGAGCTGTTTTTT.

There are a few counts of this clonotype. The V and J genes are TRBV5-1 and TRBJ1-1; maybe TRBD1 (6 bases). The CDR3 spans 15 residues. V lost 6 bases, J lost 6 bases, and 21 bases lay in between. Per germline, CDR1 SGHRS and CDR2 YFSETQ. The CDR3 sequence is CASNLGGKKGPEAFF. As DNA, the CDR3 is TGCGCCAGCAACCTAGGGGGGAAGAAGGGTCCTGAAGCTTTCTTT.

The CDR3 here is CASSLTGGRVETQYF. The CDR3, as DNA: TGTGCCAGCAGCTTGACGGGGGGGAGGGTAGAGACCCAGTACTTC. The chain combines TRBV7-3 with TRBJ2-5, with 8 positions matching TRBD2. CDR1 and CDR2 (germline): SGHTA, FQGTGA. Trimming removed 3 bases from V and 4 bases from J; junction bases left unmatched: 7. The length of the CDR3 is 15 residues.

The chain uses TRBV6-2 or TRBV6-3 and TRBJ1-1; D ambiguous. V gave up 4 bases and J gave up 0 bases, with 6 bases separating them. CDR3 length: 13 amino acids. Germline CDR1 is MNHEY and CDR2 is SVGEGT. CDR3 coding DNA: TGTGCCAGCAGTTCCAACATGAACACTGAAGCTTTCTTT. It encodes CASSSNMNTEAFF.

This clonotype was detected only a few times. J is TRBJ1-2 and V is TRBV5-1; D might be TRBD1 (6 bases). This CDR3 comprises 15 residues. The V gene lost 3 bases and the J gene lost 4 bases, with 16 bases spanning the gap. CDR1 SGHRS and CDR2 YFSETQ come from the germline V gene. CDR3 coding DNA: TGCGCCAGCAGCTCAGAGCCAGGAGGGGGCTATGGCTACACCTTC. Its protein product is CASSSEPGGGYGYTF.

This clonotype was counted between two and nine times. This sequence joins TRBV20-1 and TRBJ2-5, with D hard to call. Trimming pared 5 bases from V and 7 bases from J, leaving 11 bases between. This CDR3 comprises 11 residues. The V gene's germline CDR1 is DFQATT and CDR2 SNEGSKA (reference sequence). The CDR3 DNA reads TGCAGTGCTCCCCTGGTTGGGACCCAGTACTTC. Encoded protein: CSAPLVGTQYF.

This chain joins TRBV3-1 and TRBJ1-2, with a tentative D call TRBD1 (6 bases). This CDR3 has 17 residues. CDR1 is LGHDT and CDR2 is YNNKEL in the germline V gene (reference sequence). V was clipped by 2 bases and J by 7 bases, with 23 bases between them. CDR3 in DNA: TGTGCCAGCAGCCAACCCCCCGAGGAACGGCTAGGGGGTGGCTACACCTTC. As protein: CASSQPPEERLGGGYTF.

The rearrangement uses TRBV4-2 and TRBJ2-3; the D call may be TRBD1 or TRBD2 (5 bases each). Trimming removed 3 bases at V and 5 bases at J, with 15 bases between. This CDR3 has 15 amino acids. CDR1 LGHNA and CDR2 YNFKEQ come from the germline V gene. This chain's CDR3 is CASSQTRDAQDTQYF. The CDR3 region has the DNA TGTGCCAGCAGCCAGACCCGGGACGCTCAAGATACGCAGTATTTT.

The gene calls are TRBV21-1 and TRBJ2-4; the table assigns TRBD1, which was not confirmed against the DNA. TRBV21-1 has pseudogene status. This CDR3 contains 15 residues. CDR3 DNA sequence: TGTGCCAGCAGCAAAGGGGGCGCAGCCAAAAACATTCAGTACTTC. Translated, it gives CASSKGGAAKNIQYF.

This clonotype was found a few times. This chain uses TRBV28 with TRBJ2-7, with 7 bases matching TRBD1. After removal of 5 bases from V and 7 bases from J, the junction contained 8 bases not matched to a gene. CDR1 is MDHEN and CDR2 is SYDVKM in the germline V gene. This CDR3 has 13 amino acids. The CDR3 sequence: CASSRDSFQEQYV. DNA of the CDR3: TGTGCCAGCAGTCGGGACAGTTTTCAGGAGCAGTACGTC.

CDR3 protein: CATSRGRQLEYEQYF. The DNA for the CDR3 is TGTGCCACCAGCAGAGGCCGGCAGCTCGAATACGAGCAGTACTTC. V and J are TRBV15 and TRBJ2-7; D remains unclear. Germline V gene data show CDR1 as LNHNV and CDR2 as YYDKDF (reference sequence). The V end lost 1 base, the J end lost 4 bases, and 14 bases lay between the germline ends. This CDR3 region has 15 residues.

The CDR3 coding sequence is TGTGCCAGCAGCGTAGCTCCCAGGGTCGAAGAGACCCAGTACTTC. This sequence encodes CASSVAPRVEETQYF. The V call is TRBV9, the J call TRBJ2-5, with D perhaps matching TRBD1 (5 bases). With 0 bases removed from V and 3 bases from J, the gap between germline ends came to 12 bases. The CDR3 is made up of 15 amino acids. CDR1 SGDLS and CDR2 YYNGEE come from the germline V gene.

This clonotype has only a few counts. CDR3: CASRQQGAGELFF. The CDR3 DNA sequence: TGTGCCAGCAGACAACAGGGAGCCGGGGAGCTGTTTTTT. The chain combines TRBV11-2 with TRBJ2-2, with D perhaps TRBD1 (6 bases). Trimming shortened V by 6 bases and J by 6 bases, and 11 bases separated the two germline ends. This CDR3 contains 13 residues. Germline loops: CDR1 SGHAT, CDR2 FQNNGV. The full variable domain, in which reference TRBV11-2 and TRBJ2-2 provide the parts outside the CDR3, is EAGVAQSPRYKIIEKRQSVAFWCNPISGHATLYWYQQILGQGPKLLIQFQNNGVVDDSQLPKDRFSAERLKGVDSTLKIQPAKLEDSAVYLCASRQQGAGELFFGEGSRLTVL.

The V call is TRBV30, the J call TRBJ2-1; either TRBD1 or TRBD2 may supply D (6 bases each). Per the germline V gene, CDR1 is GTSNPN and CDR2 is SVGIG (reference sequence). This CDR3 region has 12 residues. V lost 3 bases, J lost 9 bases, and 12 bases lay in between. CDR3 loop: CAWSWPGAEQFF. CDR3 DNA: TGTGCCTGGAGCTGGCCGGGGGCTGAGCAGTTCTTC.

The gene calls are TRBV12-3 or TRBV12-4 and TRBJ2-7; D possibly corresponds to TRBD2 (5 bases). The V end lost 5 bases, the J end lost 0 bases, and 14 bases lay between the germline ends. The CDR3 runs to 15 residues. CDR3 in amino acids: CASSLRTGSSYEQYV. CDR3 DNA: TGTGCCAGCAGTCTGAGGACGGGGAGCTCCTACGAGCAGTACGTC.

The chain links TRBV4-3 to TRBJ2-1; 8 bases match TRBD2. Germline V CDR1 and CDR2: LGHNA, YSLEER. The CDR3 sequence is 18 residues long. V was clipped by 0 bases and J by 8 bases; unmatched bases: 15. CDR3 sequence: CASSQEVGRSGGPDEQFF. In nucleotides, the CDR3 is TGCGCCAGCAGCCAAGAAGTGGGCCGGTCGGGGGGGCCGGATGAGCAGTTCTTC.

This chain uses TRBV5-1 with TRBJ2-1; D might be TRBD2 (5 bases). Germline V gives CDR1 SGHRS, CDR2 YFSETQ. CDR3 length: 14 residues. Between the trimmed V and J ends, which lost 7 bases and 5 bases, there was a span of 16 bases. The CDR3 loop reads CASVRDIHNNEQFF. DNA for the CDR3: TGCGCCAGCGTCCGGGATATCCATAACAATGAGCAGTTCTTC.

This clonotype was detected only a few times. This chain connects TRBV5-4 to TRBJ1-4; D remains ambiguous. The germline gives CDR1 SGHNT, CDR2 YYREEE (reference sequence). V was cut by 4 bases and J by 0 bases, with 13 bases left in between. The CDR3 loop spans 16 amino acids. The CDR3 spells CASSPAPDSTNEKLFF. CDR3 DNA sequence: TGTGCCAGCAGCCCGGCGCCAGACTCAACTAATGAAAAACTGTTTTTT.